This record covers a single T cell receptor (beta chain). This clone was detected once. This clone's antigen is unknown. No base quality information exists; no much larger clone differs at one position. The library relied on the immunoSEQ multiplex PCR assay. For the multiplex PCR, a mixture combining 60 forward primers for TCR Vbeta segments and 13 reverse primers for TCR Jbeta segments was used. Amplification of the CDR3 region of rearranged TCR beta genes was performed with a multiplex PCR assay on genomic DNA. The amplified TCR beta libraries were sequenced on the Illumina HiSeq System as 87-base-pair reads. The authors' pipeline ran thus. In a later analysis, tens of millions of unique TCR beta chains were counted across the 500 to 850 repertoires, and roughly 11 million of these chains were shared by at least two donors. Raw reads were error-corrected and collapsed into unique sequences by a nearest-neighbor algorithm in which closely related sequences were merged to remove PCR and sequencing errors. V, D and J gene segments were assigned by aligning CDR3 sequences to IMGT reference sequences. For a sequence to be retained, a match of at least six nucleotides was required to both a V gene segment and a J gene segment. Rearrangements were classified as productive when the CDR3 lacked stop codons and remained in frame with V and J, and all other rearrangements were classified as non-productive. CDR3 was defined according to IMGT convention as the region running from the second conserved V-encoded cysteine to the conserved J-encoded phenylalanine. The earlier analysis of fewer than 750 of the donors excluded sequences that lacked an unambiguous match to a single V gene segment. In an earlier analysis of some 590 of the donors, a V segment was called functional when productive rearrangements were above 56.7%, and segregating when the standard deviation between donors exceeded 5%. To diagnose cytomegalovirus status from the catalog of TCR beta chain sequences, a statistical classification framework was built. In a later analysis, TCR nucleotide sequences were compared against IMGT/GENE-DB human TR gene sequences so that V and J genes could be assigned. The TCRdist pipeline was used in a later analysis to assign CDR3 sequences and most-parsimonious VDJ recombination scenarios. A later analysis defined each TCR beta chain by its CDR3 amino acid sequence plus V-gene family, and excluded reads lacking a unique V-gene family. A later analysis removed 592 highly shared, low-generation-probability nucleotide sequences to deal with suspected cross-contamination and a sequencing artifact. In a later analysis, a clonal expansion index for each public chain was calculated from normalized within-repertoire ranks of inferred template counts. Generation probabilities in a later analysis came from a VDJ recombination model fitted to out-of-frame rearrangements, and those results were checked against IGoR. In a later analysis, hypergeometric tests were used to score TCR-TCR, TCR-HLA and TCR-CMV co-occurrence, with a repertoire-size bias correction applied to TCR pairs. A later analysis estimated false discovery rates by permuting HLA or CMV assignments 20 times. In a later analysis, co-occurring TCRs were grouped using DBSCAN, and TCRdist sequence similarity was added for clustering within HLA-allele-positive subsets. For co-occurrence clustering, repertoires with fewer than 30,000 or more than 120,000 public chains were excluded, along with several repertoires with anomalous nucleotide sharing. What TCRdb holds here is the immuneACCESS table cut down to in-frame rearrangements. Part of the clones is not present; checked against another copy, under half of the missing clones reflect an unresolved V gene, and the others are unexplained. Clone size and the V and J calls come from that table; the DNA yielded D and trimming. The sample table shows some 120,000 clones, and 75% to 85% are seen once. Together, the top ten hold around 2.5% of the sample.

The cohort comprised 550 to 700 healthy bone marrow donors. Cohort members were all nominally healthy when sampled, although unrecorded immune exposures were likely present. The donor was CMV seronegative and was included in the group of approximately 350 seronegative cohort members. A peripheral blood sample was provided by each donor, and peripheral blood mononuclear cells were used for TCR beta sequencing. The Qiagen DNeasy Blood Extraction Kit was used to extract genomic DNA from the blood cell samples. The record originates from a study of cytomegalovirus exposure and HLA in healthy donors (dated by TCRdb to the late 2010s). Turning to the overall study: In an earlier analysis of around 540 of the donors, 276 Gb of sequence data and 90 million to 130 million unique TCR beta sequences from about 190 million T cells were reported. An early release covering roughly 600 HLA-typed donors comprised around 300 gigabases of sequencing data and roughly 85 million unique TCR sequences. Of the 350 to 400 genotyped donors, 81% fell in the genetic ancestry cluster associated with self-reported Caucasian donors. The study aimed to test whether cataloging public T cell receptors could reveal signatures of past pathogen exposure. The study profiled the T cell repertoires of about 720 subjects by immunosequencing and related them to cytomegalovirus serostatus. A separate validation cohort of more than 100 different subjects was used in addition to the approximately 670-subject first cohort. High-throughput TCR immunosequencing, statistical association of individual TCRs with disease status, and machine learning were combined to predict cytomegalovirus infection status. A later analysis re-examined previously published TCR beta repertoires from several hundred donors and added high-resolution HLA genotyping to investigate patterns of TCR occurrence. Rather than drawing on any new phenotypic data, the later analysis identified candidate immune exposures from TCR beta sequences and the way those sequences occurred across donors. To decide whether each TCR beta V gene segment behaved as functional or pseudogenic, an earlier analysis of some 600 of the donors relied on high-throughput TCR beta sequencing. Donor age, sex, ethnicity and CMV serostatus were compiled alongside the repertoire data. Genome-wide SNP genotypes for about three fifths of the 666 donors were used in a later genetic analysis, which treated that subset as a discovery cohort. All discovery cohort repertoires had been generated using a single sequencing platform. Class I and class II HLA loci were covered by the typing at four-digit resolution. The number of donors typed differed by locus, with about 629-630 for A, B, C, DRB1 and DQB1, around 560 for DQA1, 606 for DPA1, and 472 for DPB1. Four to six DR-DQ haplotypes were handled as single units for association and clustering, since linkage in the cohort was strong. Across about 370 genotyped donors of the cohort, an average of roughly 250,000 unique TCR beta nucleotide sequences per donor were sequenced, and around 20% of those sequences were non-productive. General study outcomes and caveats: At a false discovery rate of 0.05, a later analysis linked 16,951 TCR beta sequences to specific HLA alleles. A further reported finding was that TCR beta sequences accurately predicted the HLA-A and HLA-B alleles for most subjects in the first cohort. In a later analysis, most CMV-associated TCR beta chains were found to appear HLA-restricted, with HLA associations seemingly driven largely by CMV exposure. According to a later genetic analysis, donors in an Asian-associated ancestry cluster had fewer N-insertions in productive TCRs than the approximately 630-donor mean. Because HLA typing was missing for some donors at each locus, association tests included only the typed subset. In this cohort, only TCR beta chains were sequenced, and detectable features were limited by the absence of alpha or paired-chain data. Compared with equally common non-associated chains, HLA-associated TCR beta chains in a later analysis were more clonally expanded and had lower generation probabilities. According to a later analysis, parvovirus B19, influenza, CMV and Epstein-Barr virus appeared linked to several top co-occurrence clusters. Because the 87-base-pair reads could not distinguish some IMGT-functional V segments, including TRBV6-2 and TRBV6-3, those segments were excluded. In the study, 150 to 200 TCR beta chains were listed as associated with cytomegalovirus. A group of highly shared sequence variants was considered likely to be a technical artifact of the sequencing pipeline. V-gene and J-gene trimming of TCR beta chains was associated with a missense DCLRE1C variant in a later genetic analysis, and the association was replicated in an independent cohort. It was suggested by the authors that the approach could potentially be generalized to other disease states and immunological phenotypes. Because counts were too low, about 17 rarely observed V segments, including chromosome 9 orphons, were excluded from the earlier analysis of 587 of the donors. In both the original and validation cohorts, the classifier was reported to diagnose cytomegalovirus status with high specificity and sensitivity. Correlated functional status among segregating V segments might reflect linkage disequilibrium, but an unknown experimental factor could not be ruled out. In a later analysis, TCR association rates were found to vary across HLA loci, with the most associated TCRs seen for DRB1 alleles and the fewest for HLA-C alleles. Broadly in line with IMGT annotations, most TCR beta V segments showed up in productive rearrangements about 90% or about 30% of the time in an earlier analysis of around 550 of the donors. In vitro tests confirmed that a few of the cytomegalovirus-associated TCR beta chains recognize cytomegalovirus antigens. When HLA alleles, especially DR and DQ, strongly co-occurred, TCR associations were difficult to assign to individual alleles. The presence/absence analyses assumed that sequencing depth was roughly uniform across donors, and that assumption may not be true. While some public TCRs were present in many individuals, most TCR sequences turned up only very rarely across donors. The only immune exposure information available for the cohort was CMV serostatus.

V and J are truncated by 0 bases and 4 bases respectively, leaving an intervening sequence of 9 bases. The CDR3 runs 14 residues from the cysteine to the phenylalanine. The CDR3 DNA has 42 bases and is translated from base 1. Reading the germline V gene (reference sequence) gives CDR1 MNHNY and CDR2 SVGAGI. The material sequenced was PBMCs. This chain is built from TRBV6-6 and TRBJ1-1; perhaps TRBD1 is the D gene, with 5 bases matching. The origin of this receptor is a man aged 30 to 45 in good health and CMV-seronegative. The nucleotides are TGTGCCAGCAGTTACTCCGGGGGAGGCACTGAAGCTTTCTTT. This sequence encodes CASSYSGGGTEAFF.